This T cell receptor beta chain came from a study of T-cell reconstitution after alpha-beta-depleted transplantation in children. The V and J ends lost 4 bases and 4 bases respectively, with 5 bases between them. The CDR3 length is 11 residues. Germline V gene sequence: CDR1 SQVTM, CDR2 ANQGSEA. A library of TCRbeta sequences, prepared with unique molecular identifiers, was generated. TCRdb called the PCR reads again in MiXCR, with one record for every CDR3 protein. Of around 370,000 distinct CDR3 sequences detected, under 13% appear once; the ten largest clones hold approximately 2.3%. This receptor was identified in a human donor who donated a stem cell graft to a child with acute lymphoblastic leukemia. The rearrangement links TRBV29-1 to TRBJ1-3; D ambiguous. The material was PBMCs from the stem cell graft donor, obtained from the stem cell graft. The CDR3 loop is CSVVRGNTIYF. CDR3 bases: TGCAGCGTTGTTCGGGGAAACACCATATATTTT.